A single sample is the source of the 3 T cell receptor beta chains below, sequenced in a study of tumor and adjacent non-tumor tissue in lung cancer. This sample's RNA came from whole unsorted tissue. A modified ARM-PCR protocol with three rounds of nested PCR amplified TCRbeta. Using its own MiXCR run on the multiplex PCR reads, TCRdb lists one record per CDR3 protein. This sample has roughly 120,000 distinct CDR3 sequences; approximately 87% occur once, and the top ten carry approximately 24%. Material for sequencing was lung tumor tissue. Source of these receptors: a man in his 70s with non-small cell lung cancer.

On this clonotype: Germline is not matched at one junction end, which may reflect a read error. The chain combines TRBV29-1 with TRBJ1-1; D unclear. CDR1 is SQVTM and CDR2 is ANQGSEA in the germline V gene. The CDR3 is made up of 12 amino acids. Here the CDR3 DNA reads TGCGGCGTTGTTGCGGAGAGGCCTGAAGTTTTCTTT. This translates into CGVVAERPEVFF.

As regards this clonotype: Relative to the germline gene, one junction end is altered; a read error may explain this. This chain uses TRBV6-6 with TRBJ1-2; D perhaps matches TRBD1 (6 bases). The CDR3 length is 15 residues. The germline V gene has CDR1 MNHNY and CDR2 SVGAGI (reference sequence). For the CDR3, the DNA is TGTGTCAGCAGACCATTCCAGGGGCCTAACTATGGCTACGCCTTC. Translating it yields CVSRPFQGPNYGYAF.

The J gene is TRBJ2-4, the V gene TRBV11-2; D possibly corresponds to TRBD1 (5 bases). Germline assignment: CDR1 SGHAT and CDR2 FQNNGV. CDR3 length: 15 residues. The V and J ends lost 1 base and 7 bases respectively, with 14 bases between them. The DNA of the CDR3 is TGTGCCAGCAGCTTAGGGGTGGGGCTACAGAACATTCAGTACTTC. Its protein product is CASSLGVGLQNIQYF.